The sequence of this TCR beta chain was determined in a study of cytotoxic CD8 clonotypes in ibrutinib-treated CLL. The wider study: The subjects consisted of eleven to twelve relapsed/refractory and roughly 14 treatment-naive individuals, with some 18 IGHV unmutated.

General observations from the study: In comparison with age-matched healthy donors, baseline clonality was higher and tracked circulating CD8+ T-cell counts.

Clones were sequenced by immunoSEQ multiplex PCR, and TCRdb holds only the in-frame ones, with some missing. The data show about 86,000 clones, about 82% seen once. The CDR3 totals 13 residues. Germline CDR1 reads LNHDA; CDR2 reads SQIVND (reference sequence). V lost 11 bases to trimming and J lost 7 bases, with 20 bases between them. Note on this clone: Its antigen remains unidentified.

The TCR sequence derives from a human donor with chronic lymphocytic leukemia. The sequenced sample was PBMCs, obtained before ibrutinib treatment. The chain recombines TRBV19 with TRBJ2-5, with no clear D. The CDR3 DNA is TGTGCCTCCGGGTCCTTGGATACCGGGACCCAGTACTTC. Residues: CASGSLDTGTQYF. Based on the CDR3 plus reference TRBV19 and TRBJ2-5, the full variable domain is DGGITQSPKYLFRKEGQNVTLSCEQNLNHDAMYWYRQDPGQGLRLIYYSQIVNDFQKGDIAEGYSVSREKKESFPLTVTSAQKNPTAFYLCASGSLDTGTQYFGPGTRLLVL.